These T cell receptor beta chains were read from a single sample in a study of T cell responses to AZD1222 COVID-19 vaccine. The method was immunoSEQ multiplex PCR; TCRdb's version includes in-frame clones alone and lacks a portion of them. In the table there are 130,000 or so clones, more than 80% of which are singletons. The sample in question was peripheral blood, obtained 28 days after the second dose of the MenACWY control vaccine. The receptors come from an adult who received the MenACWY meningococcal vaccine as a control. CDR3s include the opening cysteine and the closing phenylalanine or tryptophan. Each record gives: V gene, D gene, J gene, CDR3 protein, CDR3 DNA. D genes are given only for firm matches.

>TRBV2|TRBD1|TRBJ1-3
CASSGDRVISGNTIYF
TGTGCCAGCAGTGGGGACAGGGTGATCTCTGGAAACACCATATATTTT
>TRBV6-5|TRBD1|TRBJ2-7
CASRVRPGQGRVQYF
TGTGCCAGCAGGGTACGCCCGGGACAGGGTAGGGTGCAGTACTTC
>TRBV23-1|TRBD1|TRBJ1-4
CASGGNRGATNEKLFF
TGCGCCAGCGGAGGTAACAGGGGTGCAACTAATGAAAAACTGTTTTTT
>TRBV27|NA|TRBJ1-4
CASSLAGQAFEKLFF
TGTGCCAGCAGTTTGGCGGGACAAGCATTCGAAAAACTGTTTTTT
>TRBV11-2|NA|TRBJ1-1
CASSGMDAPTEAFF
TGTGCCAGCAGCGGTATGGACGCTCCCACTGAAGCTTTCTTT
>TRBV28|NA|TRBJ1-4
CATRPGDTHPNEKLFF
TGTGCCACCCGCCCCGGGGACACCCACCCCAATGAAAAACTGTTTTTT
>TRBV3-1/TRBV3-2|NA|TRBJ1-2
CASRTGNYGYTF
TGTGCCAGCAGGACGGGGAACTATGGCTACACCTTC
>TRBV7-8|NA|TRBJ1-5
CASSPESQGYQPQHF
TGTGCCAGCAGCCCCGAGTCGCAGGGATATCAGCCCCAGCATTTT
>TRBV2|TRBD2|TRBJ2-2
CASSPLAGRTGELFF
TGTGCCAGCAGCCCTCTAGCGGGCCGCACCGGGGAGCTGTTTTTT
>TRBV11-3|NA|TRBJ2-1
CASSDGLMASNEQFF
TGTGCCAGCAGCGATGGGCTGATGGCGAGTAATGAGCAGTTCTTC
>TRBV12-3/TRBV12-4|TRBD1|TRBJ1-4
CASGGQWEKLFF
TGTGCCAGCGGGGGACAGTGGGAAAAACTGTTTTTT
>TRBV5-6|TRBD2|TRBJ2-5
CASSWFAGGKTQYF
TGTGCCAGCAGCTGGTTCGCGGGAGGCAAGACCCAGTACTTC
>TRBV7-2|TRBD2|TRBJ2-2
CASSLGLAGGTGELFF
TGTGCCAGCAGCTTAGGCCTAGCGGGGGGCACCGGGGAGCTGTTTTTT
>TRBV29-1|NA|TRBJ2-5
CSVVGGQETQYF
TGCAGCGTTGTCGGGGGCCAAGAGACCCAGTACTTC
>TRBV5-4|NA|TRBJ1-2
CASSLASRGGGYTF
TGTGCCAGCAGCTTGGCTTCCAGGGGAGGAGGCTACACCTTC
>TRBV19|NA|TRBJ1-1
CASSKSGGSTEAFF
TGTGCCAGTAGTAAGTCGGGGGGGAGCACTGAAGCTTTCTTT
>TRBV29-1|TRBD1|TRBJ2-1
CSVGGYQGVDNEQFF
TGCAGCGTTGGGGGTTACCAGGGGGTGGACAATGAGCAGTTCTTC
>TRBV30|NA|TRBJ1-3
CAWSSFPRGSGNTIYF
TGTGCCTGGAGTTCTTTTCCGCGGGGTTCGGGAAACACCATATATTTT